These 21 T cell receptor beta chains came from one sample sequenced in a study of glioma-infiltrating T cells. The iRepertoire nested amplicon-rescue multiplex PCR amplified TCR alpha and beta CDR3s from RNA. TCRdb called the multiplex PCR reads again in MiXCR, with one record for every CDR3 protein. The table has about 180,000 distinct CDR3 sequences, about 46% seen once. Input material: glioma tissue, nonneoplastic brain tissue, or PBMCs (not recorded which). Receptor source: a human donor with low-grade glioma or glioblastoma, undergoing nonglioma brain surgery, or in good health (not recorded which).

Notes on this clonotype: This sequence may be a read error, since a much larger clone differs from it by one base. The genes are TRBV20-1 and TRBJ2-7, with D tentatively TRBD2 (6 bases). The germline gives CDR1 DFQATT, CDR2 SNEGSKA (reference sequence). V was pared by 0 bases and J by 7 bases, with 19 bases between. This CDR3 region has 15 residues. CDR3 coding DNA: TGCAGTGCTAGAGATGTGGTAGCGGATAACAATGAGCAGTACTTC. The encoded protein is CSARDVVADNNEQYF.

On this clonotype itself: The final CDR3 position lacks the conserved phenylalanine or tryptophan, pointing to a likely read error. The V call is TRBV6-5, the J call TRBJ2-7; TRBD2 matches at 7 bases. Germline V lookup: CDR1 MNHEY, CDR2 SVGAGI. With V trimmed by 5 bases and J by 5 bases, 9 bases remained unmatched. This CDR3 is built from 14 residues. The CDR3 nucleotides are TGTGCCAGCAGTGTCGGGGGAGGGCGCCACGAGCAGTACTCC. It specifies CASSVGGGRHEQYS.

This clonotype was counted a few times. A much larger clone lies one base from this, so it may be a read error. The chain recombines TRBV15 with TRBJ2-3; D gene ambiguous. The CDR3 is 15 residues long. Germline V CDR1 and CDR2: LNHNV, YYDKDF (reference sequence). The CDR3 here is CATIRDGRITDTQYF. The CDR3 DNA reads TGTGCCACCATCAGAGATGGCAGGATCACAGATACGCAGTATTTT.

In the case of this clonotype: A much larger clone differs by one base, so this may be a read error. V and J are TRBV7-9 and TRBJ1-1, with TRBD1 identical over 7 bases. CDR1 is SEHNR and CDR2 is FQNEAQ in the germline V gene (reference sequence). Trimming cost V 6 bases and J 7 bases; bases outside gene matches: 8. The CDR3 consists of 13 residues. The CDR3 sequence: CASRASGGNEAFF. CDR3 bases: TGTGCCAGCAGAGCTTCAGGGGGGAATGAAGCTTTCTTT.

Comment on this clonotype: A much bigger clone sits one base away, suggesting this may be a read error. The chain is built from TRBV10-3 and TRBJ2-7, with TRBD1 matching over 9 bases. CDR3 length: 14 residues. CDR1 and CDR2 from the germline V gene are ENHRY and SYGVKD. Trimming took 8 bases from V and 8 from J; bases not matched to a gene: 13. CDR3 amino acids: CAIRSGTGLYKQYF. The CDR3 bases are TGTGCCATCCGTTCCGGGACAGGGTTATACAAGCAGTACTTC.

Details on this clonotype: A read error is possible here, since a much larger clone lies one base away. The chain uses TRBV28 and TRBJ1-1, with D maybe TRBD1 (5 bases). The CDR3 extends over 13 amino acids. Germline CDR1 MDHEN, CDR2 SYDVKM. Trimming pared 11 bases from V and 6 bases from J, leaving 19 bases between. The CDR3: CAGKNGGNAEAFF. CDR3 DNA: TGTGCCGGCAAGAACGGGGGGAATGCTGAAGCTTTCTTT.

This clonotype was detected only a few times. This chain joins TRBV12-3 or TRBV12-4 and TRBJ1-2, with D tentatively TRBD1 (6 bases). The germline V and J ends were trimmed by 6 bases and 10 bases, with 21 bases remaining between them. The CDR3 totals 14 residues. CDR3 bases: TGTGCCAGCAGCCTGGGGGGGACACTGGTGGACTACACCTTC. This sequence encodes CASSLGGTLVDYTF.

J is TRBJ2-5 and V is TRBV5-1; D gene unclear. Germline V lookup: CDR1 SGHRS, CDR2 YFSETQ. CDR3 length: 13 residues. With 0 bases removed from V and 7 bases from J, the gap between germline ends came to 10 bases. CDR3 protein: CASSLVGMRTQYF. CDR3 coding DNA: TGCGCCAGCAGCTTGGTAGGGATGCGGACCCAGTACTTC.

In its sample, this clonotype was seen a few times. The V gene is TRBV4-1, the J gene TRBJ1-2, with TRBD1 matching over 7 bases. This CDR3 contains 16 residues. In germline, CDR1 is MGHRA, CDR2 YSYEKL. V shed 0 bases, J shed 8 bases, and the junction held 12 bases outside the gene matches. The CDR3 region has the DNA TGCGCCAGCAGCCAAGATCGTTTGGGCAGGGGGTCAGGCTACACCTTC. It specifies CASSQDRLGRGSGYTF.

In its sample, this clonotype was seen many times. The chain couples TRBV18 to TRBJ2-7; the D is unclear. Germline assignment: CDR1 KGHSH and CDR2 LQKENI. The CDR3 covers 13 residues. Trimming took off 4 bases at V and 3 bases at J, with 10 bases between the two ends. This CDR3 is CASSRQDHYEQYF. CDR3 in DNA: TGTGCCAGCTCACGTCAGGACCACTACGAGCAGTACTTC.

About this clonotype: At one end the junction does not follow the germline gene, possibly because of a read error. The chain recombines TRBV24-1 with TRBJ2-1, with TRBD1 matching 9 bases. Germline V gives CDR1 KGHDR, CDR2 SFDVKD. CDR3 size: 16 residues. The CDR3 region has the DNA TGTGCCACCAGTGATTTCGTCACAGGGGGCTACAATGAGGAGTTCTTC. This encodes CATSDFVTGGYNEEFF.

This clonotype was detected only a few times. Relative to the germline gene, one junction end is altered; a read error may explain this. This chain connects TRBV5-1 to TRBJ2-2; 10 positions match TRBD2. Germline V gene data show CDR1 as SGHRS and CDR2 as YFSETQ. This CDR3 spans 15 amino acids. The CDR3 DNA follows: TGTGCCAGCTCTTTAGCGGGAGGAGACACCGGGGAGCTGTTTTTT. It encodes CASSLAGGDTGELFF.

Worth noting for this clonotype: This could be a read error, since a much larger clone is one nucleotide away. V usage is TRBV20-1 and J usage is TRBJ2-1, with D tentatively TRBD1 (5 bases). CDR3 length equals 14 residues. Trimming took 3 bases from V and 2 from J, leaving 11 bases between them. Germline V lookup: CDR1 DFQATT, CDR2 SNEGSKA (reference sequence). The DNA of the CDR3 is TGCAGTGCTAGGGACAAGGGGACCTACAATGAGCAGTTCTTC. Residues: CSARDKGTYNEQFF.

As to this clonotype: Possible read error: a much larger clone is one base away. The V gene is TRBV3-1, the J gene TRBJ1-5; 7 bases map to TRBD1. Germline CDR1 LGHDT, CDR2 YNNKEL (reference sequence). The length of the CDR3 is 14 residues. CDR3 region: CASSLDREHQTQHF. As DNA, the CDR3 is TGTGCCAGCAGCCTCGACAGGGAGCATCAGACCCAGCATTTT.

This clonotype was counted a single time. Being one base from a much bigger clone, this may be a read error. The CDR3 does not end in the conserved phenylalanine or tryptophan, so this is likely a read error. The rearrangement joins TRBV28 to TRBJ2-1; D ambiguous. The germline CDR1 and CDR2 sequences are MDHEN and SYDVKM. This CDR3 contains 14 residues. CDR3: CATSEPGRRNEQFL. CDR3 in DNA: TGTGCCACCAGTGAGCCTGGACGGCGGAATGAGCAGTTCTTA.

In regard to this clonotype: With a much larger clone just one base away, this may be a read error. This chain uses TRBV2 with TRBJ2-3, with 10 bases identical to TRBD2. This CDR3 comprises 16 residues. CDR1 is SNHLY, CDR2 FYNNEI, per germline. The CDR3 DNA is TGTGCCAGCAGGGGATCTAGCGGGAGTAGCGCAGATACGAAGTATTTT. Translation gives CASRGSSGSSADTKYF.

The V gene is TRBV5-1, the J gene TRBJ2-3; TRBD2 matches 8 bases. Germline CDR1 and CDR2: SGHRS and YFSETQ. This CDR3 has 15 residues. V shed 6 bases and J 6 bases; nucleotides not matched to a gene: 12. The CDR3 nucleotides are TGCGCCAGCAACACCGGGACTAGAGTGTCTGATACGCAGTATTTT. Its translation: CASNTGTRVSDTQYF.

This sequence joins TRBV29-1 and TRBJ2-6; D not resolved. Germline V gene data show CDR1 as SQVTM and CDR2 as ANQGSEA. The CDR3 extends over 13 amino acids. The ends were cut back, 5 bases at V and 1 base at J, with 6 bases in the middle. The DNA of the CDR3 is TGCAGCGTTCAGACATCTGGGGCCAACGTCCTGACTTTC. Translation: CSVQTSGANVLTF.

This clonotype came up many times. The chain is built from TRBV20-1 and TRBJ2-7; no clear D gene. Trimming pared 2 bases from V and 3 bases from J, leaving 8 bases between. From germline, CDR1 is DFQATT and CDR2 SNEGSKA (reference sequence). The CDR3 is made up of 12 amino acids. The CDR3 spells CSARPDGYEQYF. The DNA of the CDR3 is TGCAGTGCTAGACCGGACGGCTACGAGCAGTACTTC.

The table lists this clonotype with many counts. This rearrangement joins TRBV7-9 to TRBJ1-2; TRBD1 is a possible D gene (6 bases). V gave up 7 bases and J gave up 4 bases, with 10 bases separating them. CDR1 SEHNR and CDR2 FQNEAQ come from the germline V gene (reference sequence). This CDR3 spans 12 amino acids. In DNA form, the CDR3 reads TGTGCCAGCATGCAGGGGCCCTATGGCTACACCTTC. This translates into CASMQGPYGYTF.

For this clonotype: A much larger clone lies a single base off, so this may be a read error. This chain links TRBV3-1 with TRBJ2-1; D gene unclear. Germline V gives CDR1 LGHDT, CDR2 YNNKEL (reference sequence). The CDR3 has 12 amino acids. V shed 5 bases and J shed 9 bases, with 11 bases lying between them. CDR3 bases: TGTGCCAGCAGCTTGTCGGTCGGTGAGCAGTTCTTC. It yields the protein CASSLSVGEQFF.